The next 22 T cell receptor beta chains were all read from a single sample in a study of blood T cell repertoires in COVID-19. Profiled with immunoSEQ multiplex PCR; TCRdb holds only in-frame clones, not every one. The data hold fewer than 95,000 clones, with just over 85% observed a single time. Specimen: peripheral blood. The receptors shown here come from a man aged 50 to 60 with active or convalescent COVID-19.

CDR3 residues: CASSSRGEQYF. CDR3 sequence (DNA): TGTGCCAGCAGTTCCCGCGGGGAGCAGTACTTC. The chain recombines TRBV6-6 with TRBJ2-7; a possible D gene is TRBD2 (5 bases). Per germline, CDR1 MNHNY and CDR2 SVGAGI (reference sequence). The CDR3 covers 11 residues. The V end was cut by 4 bases, the J end by 7 bases, with 8 bases between.

This clone was observed a few times. The chain carries TRBV27 and TRBJ2-1, with a tentative D call TRBD2 (5 bases). Germline CDR1 and CDR2: MNHEY and SMNVEV (reference sequence). CDR3 length equals 16 residues. The V end was cut by 5 bases, the J end by 7 bases, with 21 bases between. CDR3 residues: CASSHRASSHNNEQFF. The CDR3 DNA is TGTGCCAGCAGTCACCGGGCTAGCTCCCACAATAATGAGCAGTTCTTC.

This clone is a singleton in its sample. V and J are TRBV3-1 (or the pseudogene TRBV3-2) and TRBJ2-1; D unresolved. Germline CDR1 and CDR2: LGHDT and YNNKEL (reference sequence). The CDR3 covers 14 residues. Trimming cost V 4 bases and J 8 bases, with 15 bases left between them. The CDR3 sequence: CASSPYYGSDEQFF. The DNA of the CDR3 is TGTGCCAGCAGCCCCTACTATGGGTCGGATGAGCAGTTCTTC.

The V call is TRBV6-1, the J call TRBJ1-4, with TRBD1 as a possible D gene (5 bases). V dropped 0 bases and J dropped 11 bases, with 16 bases sitting between them. CDR3 length: 15 amino acids. Germline V lookup: CDR1 MNHNS, CDR2 SASEGT. CDR3 amino acids: CASSEAVQGIGKLFF. CDR3 DNA: TGTGCCAGCAGTGAAGCGGTGCAGGGCATCGGGAAACTGTTTTTT.

The chain combines TRBV11-2 with TRBJ2-5, with TRBD1 identical over 9 bases. This CDR3 comprises 16 residues. Germline CDR1 is SGHAT and CDR2 is FQNNGV. V shed 1 base, J shed 5 bases, and the junction held 8 bases outside the gene matches. The CDR3 region has the DNA TGTGCCAGCAGCTTAGCGGGAACAGGGGGCCGGGAGACCCAGTACTTC. Translating it yields CASSLAGTGGRETQYF.

This clone turned up a few times. This rearrangement joins TRBV3-1 (or the pseudogene TRBV3-2) to TRBJ1-3, with 8 bases matching TRBD1. The CDR3 covers 15 residues. Per germline, CDR1 LGHDT and CDR2 YNNKEL (reference sequence). V trimming: 5 bases; J trimming: 3 bases; junction bases outside the gene matches: 6. CDR3 region: CASSTQGAHGNTIYF. For the CDR3, the DNA is TGTGCCAGCAGCACCCAGGGGGCGCATGGAAACACCATATATTTT.

The V call is TRBV14, the J call TRBJ1-2; 7 bases line up with TRBD1. The CDR3 extends over 15 amino acids. V lost 4 bases, J lost 4 bases, and 9 bases stayed unmatched. The germline V gene encodes CDR1 SGHDN and CDR2 FVKESK. The CDR3 nucleotides are TGTGCCAGCAGCCTTAAAGACAGGGTCGGCTATGGCTACACCTTC. Translated, it gives CASSLKDRVGYGYTF. The whole variable domain, remainder taken from reference TRBV14 and TRBJ1-2, is EAGVTQFPSHSVIEKGQTVTLRCDPISGHDNLYWYRRVMGKEIKFLLHFVKESKQDESGMPNNRFLAERTGGTYSTLKVQPAELEDSGVYFCASSLKDRVGYGYTFGSGTRLTVV.

This clone was picked up a small number of times. The chain is built from TRBV14 and TRBJ1-1; D uncertain. Germline V gives CDR1 SGHDN, CDR2 FVKESK. The CDR3 has 15 residues. Trimming stripped 1 base from V and 0 bases from J, with 9 bases between. The CDR3: CASSQARRLNTEAFF. CDR3 DNA sequence: TGTGCCAGCAGCCAAGCCCGGAGACTGAACACTGAAGCTTTCTTT.

V gene TRBV14 combines with J gene TRBJ1-4, with TRBD1 matching over 7 bases. From germline, CDR1 is SGHDN and CDR2 FVKESK. The CDR3 has 15 residues. V gave up 4 bases and J gave up 5 bases; unmatched junction bases: 7. CDR3 protein: CASSPPGQPNEKLFF. The CDR3 bases are TGTGCCAGCAGCCCTCCGGGACAGCCCAATGAAAAACTGTTTTTT.

This clone has a single count. V usage is TRBV2 and J usage is TRBJ2-1; D uncertain. The CDR3 spans 17 residues. Trimming shortened V by 6 bases and J by 0 bases, and 18 bases separated the two germline ends. The germline CDR1 and CDR2 sequences are SNHLY and FYNNEI. In DNA, the CDR3 is TGTGCCAGCAGCGCGCGTAAGCCCCCTAGCTCCTACAATGAGCAGTTCTTC. Protein product: CASSARKPPSSYNEQFF.

The rearrangement joins TRBV6-4 to TRBJ2-6; TRBD1 is a possible D gene (5 bases). Trimming took 0 bases from V and 4 from J, leaving 10 bases between them. Germline loops: CDR1 MRHNA, CDR2 SNTAGT. The CDR3 sequence is 16 residues long. In DNA form, the CDR3 reads TGTGCCAGCAGTGACTCGATAGGGGCCGGGGCCAACGTCCTGACTTTC. Translating it yields CASSDSIGAGANVLTF.

This clone qualifies as medium-sized. The chain links TRBV5-1 to TRBJ2-3, with 11 bases matching TRBD2. Germline assignment: CDR1 SGHRS and CDR2 YFSETQ. Trimming cost V 0 bases and J 1 base; bases outside gene matches: 1. This CDR3 is built from 16 residues. CDR3 residues: CASSLVLAGGTDTQYF. Written as DNA, the CDR3 is TGCGCCAGCAGCTTGGTACTAGCGGGAGGCACAGATACGCAGTATTTT.

The genes are TRBV19 and TRBJ2-7; tentatively, D is TRBD1 (5 bases). The CDR3 consists of 14 residues. V lost 1 base, J lost 5 bases, and 12 bases lay in between. Germline lookup yields CDR1 LNHDA and CDR2 SQIVND (reference sequence). CDR3 DNA sequence: TGTGCCAGTAGTATAGCAGGGTATACCAACGAGCAGTACTTC. Protein product: CASSIAGYTNEQYF.

This clone showed up just a few times. V and J are TRBV18 and TRBJ1-1; 7 bases match TRBD1. The CDR3 covers 15 residues. J gave up 0 bases and V 1 base, and 2 bases lay outside the gene matches. The germline gives CDR1 KGHSH, CDR2 LQKENI. CDR3 in DNA: TGTGCCAGCTCACCACAGGGACAGCTGAACACTGAAGCTTTCTTT. Translating it yields CASSPQGQLNTEAFF. The full variable domain, its missing parts supplied by reference TRBV18 and TRBJ1-1, is NAGVMQNPRHLVRRRGQEARLRCSPMKGHSHVYWYRQLPEEGLKFMVYLQKENIIDESGMPKERFSAEFPKEGPSILRIQQVVRGDSAAYFCASSPQGQLNTEAFFGQGTRLTVV.

The rearrangement uses TRBV7-2 and TRBJ2-7; 8 bases are a match to TRBD2. V gave up 1 base and J gave up 5 bases; unmatched junction bases: 4. The CDR3 consists of 14 residues. From germline, CDR1 is SGHTA and CDR2 FQGNSA. The CDR3 region is CASSLDGLAHEQYF. The CDR3, as DNA: TGTGCCAGCAGCTTAGACGGACTAGCACACGAGCAGTACTTC.

The gene calls are TRBV5-1 and TRBJ2-3, with 8 bases aligning to TRBD1. The J segment lost 2 bases and the V segment lost 5 bases, leaving 7 bases of the junction unmatched. Germline V gene lookup returns CDR1 SGHRS and CDR2 YFSETQ. This CDR3 region has 15 residues. The CDR3 sequence: CASRARQGTTDTQYF. In DNA, the CDR3 is TGCGCCAGCAGGGCAAGACAGGGGACCACAGATACGCAGTATTTT.

The chain recombines TRBV19 with TRBJ2-5; 10 bases are a match to TRBD1. The germline V gene encodes CDR1 LNHDA and CDR2 SQIVND (reference sequence). The CDR3 consists of 13 residues. The trim removed 8 bases at V and 5 bases at J, leaving 5 bases unmatched. The CDR3 here is CASLDRGRETQYF. The CDR3 nucleotides read TGTGCCAGTTTGGACAGGGGGAGGGAGACCCAGTACTTC.

This chain connects TRBV28 to TRBJ2-5; weak D call: TRBD2 (6 bases). This CDR3 is built from 17 residues. Germline-derived CDR1 and CDR2 are MDHEN and SYDVKM. Trimming left V 2 bases short and J 4 bases short, with 20 bases between. Here the CDR3 reads CASSLSSGKTGGETQYF. The CDR3, as DNA: TGTGCCAGCAGTTTAAGTAGCGGCAAAACTGGGGGAGAGACCCAGTACTTC.

This chain links TRBV6-1 with TRBJ2-1; TRBD2 agrees at 8 bases. Per germline, CDR1 MNHNS and CDR2 SASEGT. CDR3 length: 15 residues. V lost 3 bases and J lost 6; bases outside the gene matches: 7. The CDR3: CASSDTGTSSNEQFF. As DNA, the CDR3 is TGTGCCAGCAGTGACACCGGGACTAGTAGCAATGAGCAGTTCTTC.

This chain links TRBV6-5 with TRBJ2-7; TRBD2 agrees at 9 bases. CDR1 is MNHEY, CDR2 SVGAGI, per germline. The CDR3 sequence is 13 residues long. Losses at the gene ends were 6 bases for V and 2 bases for J; bases not matched to a gene: 2. CDR3 bases: TGTGCCAGCAGGGCTAGCGGGGCCTACGAGCAGTACTTC. Its translation: CASRASGAYEQYF.

The chain carries TRBV5-1 and TRBJ1-4; 8 nucleotides align to TRBD1. The CDR3 totals 14 residues. Looked up from germline, CDR1 is SGHRS and CDR2 is YFSETQ. V lost 0 bases and J lost 5; bases outside the gene matches: 0. Written as DNA, the CDR3 is TGCGCCAGCAGCTTGGCAGGGGGCAATGAAAAACTGTTTTTT. It specifies CASSLAGGNEKLFF. Based on the CDR3 plus reference TRBV5-1 and TRBJ1-4, the full variable domain is KAGVTQTPRYLIKTRGQQVTLSCSPISGHRSVSWYQQTPGQGLQFLFEYFSETQRNKGNFPGRFSGRQFSNSRSEMNVSTLELGDSALYLCASSLAGGNEKLFFGSGTQLSVL.

The J gene is TRBJ1-5, the V gene TRBV28, with D hard to call. Between the trimmed V and J ends, which lost 6 bases and 9 bases, there was a span of 21 bases. CDR1 and CDR2 from the germline V gene are MDHEN and SYDVKM. The CDR3 has 15 amino acids. The CDR3 reads CASSPLGWGVSPQHF. The CDR3 bases are TGTGCCAGCAGCCCCCTCGGATGGGGAGTTTCGCCCCAGCATTTT.